This is a list of T cell receptor beta chains from one sample in a study of chronic HIV infection and antiretroviral therapy. MiXCR, applied by TCRdb to the 5' RACE reads, yields one record per CDR3 protein. Of about 31,000 distinct CDR3 sequences listed, around 8.6% are singletons. Sequenced sample: peripheral blood. The origin of the receptors is an adult who had HIV and had not received antiretroviral therapy, or was an uninfected healthy control (not recorded which). CDR3s leave out the opening cysteine and the closing phenylalanine or tryptophan. Fields, in order: V gene, CDR3 length, CDR3 protein.

V gene: TRBV2; CDR3 length: 14; CDR3 protein: ASHPSGTTNTGELF
V gene: TRBV28; CDR3 length: 11; CDR3 protein: ASRGVGSQPQH
V gene: TRBV7-2; CDR3 length: 12; CDR3 protein: ASSLAGVTDTQY
V gene: TRBV12-3/TRBV12-4; CDR3 length: 14; CDR3 protein: ASSLKRTGENYGYT
V gene: TRBV29-1; CDR3 length: 11; CDR3 protein: SVADRGNTEAF
V gene: TRBV7-2; CDR3 length: 11; CDR3 protein: ASSQNMNTEAF
V gene: TRBV6-2/TRBV6-3; CDR3 length: 12; CDR3 protein: ASSYGLNVNEQF
V gene: TRBV12-5; CDR3 length: 9; CDR3 protein: ASVALGTQY
V gene: TRBV7-7; CDR3 length: 11; CDR3 protein: ASSPSTGSLAF
V gene: TRBV7-9; CDR3 length: 13; CDR3 protein: ASSLGDRGRYEQY
V gene: TRBV20-1; CDR3 length: 12; CDR3 protein: SARSGDPYTEAF
V gene: TRBV7-6; CDR3 length: 14; CDR3 protein: ASSQLLSDRKETQY
V gene: TRBV29-1; CDR3 length: 10; CDR3 protein: SASPPTETQY
V gene: TRBV10-1; CDR3 length: 12; CDR3 protein: ASSERPGDETQY
V gene: TRBV7-2; CDR3 length: 11; CDR3 protein: ASSLPRADTQY
V gene: TRBV2; CDR3 length: 10; CDR3 protein: ASMTLTGELF
V gene: TRBV29-1; CDR3 length: 11; CDR3 protein: SGSQTGSYEQY
V gene: TRBV6-2/TRBV6-3; CDR3 length: 12; CDR3 protein: ASSYGGLADTQY
V gene: TRBV6-5; CDR3 length: 13; CDR3 protein: ASSPGTGHTGELF
V gene: TRBV7-9; CDR3 length: 10; CDR3 protein: ASSFHTDTQY
V gene: TRBV9; CDR3 length: 14; CDR3 protein: ASSVEGGRLPNEQF
V gene: TRBV6-5; CDR3 length: 15; CDR3 protein: ASSYSTSGRGTGELF
V gene: TRBV7-6; CDR3 length: 15; CDR3 protein: ASSFRDGNSGANVLT
V gene: TRBV10-3; CDR3 length: 13; CDR3 protein: AISGTGGENSPLH
V gene: TRBV9; CDR3 length: 11; CDR3 protein: ASSVSDNQPQH
V gene: TRBV29-1; CDR3 length: 12; CDR3 protein: SVDIGPTYNEQF
V gene: TRBV7-2; CDR3 length: 12; CDR3 protein: ASSQEYSRETQY
V gene: TRBV19; CDR3 length: 14; CDR3 protein: ASSTEGTSSRDTQY
V gene: TRBV2; CDR3 length: 12; CDR3 protein: ASRLDSLAYGYT
V gene: TRBV29-1; CDR3 length: 10; CDR3 protein: SVGEAGEKLF
V gene: TRBV29-1; CDR3 length: 9; CDR3 protein: SVAPNTEAF
V gene: TRBV6-2/TRBV6-3; CDR3 length: 15; CDR3 protein: ASSGYHRSSSGNTIY
V gene: TRBV20-1; CDR3 length: 10; CDR3 protein: SAGPTGVGYT
V gene: TRBV2; CDR3 length: 13; CDR3 protein: ASSGEGLKYNEQF
V gene: TRBV29-1; CDR3 length: 14; CDR3 protein: SVLRPGQGSTNEQF